This T cell receptor (beta chain) was obtained from a study of CD8 T cells in ankylosing spondylitis. General observations from the study: Certain motif variants had earlier been reported in reactive arthritis synovial fluid and blood. Within matched ankylosing spondylitis synovial fluid, disease-linked clones were reportedly significantly enriched. In ankylosing spondylitis blood, a motif of roughly eight highly homologous TCR beta variants appeared characteristic.

CDR1 and CDR2 from the germline V gene are MGHDK and SYGVNS. Between the trimmed V and J ends, which lost 1 base and 5 bases, there was a span of 12 bases. The CDR3 is 15 amino acids. 5'-RACE, quantitative and with molecular barcodes, yielded the TCR beta libraries. TCRdb passed the 5' RACE reads through MiXCR, listing each CDR3 protein once. In the table there are a few hundred thousand distinct CDR3 sequences, 5.5% to 7.5% of which are singletons. Details on this clonotype: What it recognizes is unknown.

The sequence derives from a male donor with ankylosing spondylitis. The sample consisted of blood, either unsorted or a sorted T cell fraction (not recorded which). The chain couples TRBV25-1 to TRBJ2-1, with D perhaps matching TRBD1 (6 bases). The DNA for the CDR3 is TGTGCCAGCAGTGAATTAGGGACAACGAACAATGAGCAGTTCTTC. It specifies CASSELGTTNNEQFF.